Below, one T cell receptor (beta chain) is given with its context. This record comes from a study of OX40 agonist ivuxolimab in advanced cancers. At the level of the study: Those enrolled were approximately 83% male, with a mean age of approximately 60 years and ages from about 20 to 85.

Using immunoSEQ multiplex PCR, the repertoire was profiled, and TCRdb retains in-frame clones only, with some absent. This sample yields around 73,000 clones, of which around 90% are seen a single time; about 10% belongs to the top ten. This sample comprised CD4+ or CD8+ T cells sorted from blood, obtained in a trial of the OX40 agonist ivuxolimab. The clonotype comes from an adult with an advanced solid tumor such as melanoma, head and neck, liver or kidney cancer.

The chain's CDR3 is CSVEENSYEQYF. The CDR3 DNA reads as TGCAGCGTTGAAGAAAACAGCTACGAGCAGTACTTC. The V gene is TRBV29-1, the J gene TRBJ2-7, with D unclear. V lost 0 bases and J lost 3, with 6 bases in between. Germline-derived CDR1 and CDR2 are SQVTM and ANQGSEA. CDR3 length equals 12 residues.